This T cell receptor (beta chain) came from a study of T cells in Graves' hyperthyroidism and ophthalmopathy. Regarding the study as a whole: Blood also showed most of the thyroid clonotypes that were expanded above 0.001.

V lost 7 bases, J lost 2 bases, and 17 bases lay in between. This CDR3 is built from 15 residues. Germline CDR1 reads PRHDT; CDR2 reads FYEKMQ (reference sequence). The TCR beta CDR3 regions underwent amplification using RNA transcripts as the source. RT-PCR in the first round (using the HTBI primer set) targeted the TCR CDR3. Each CDR3 protein is one row after TCRdb ran MiXCR on the multiplex PCR reads. The data contain almost 350,000 distinct CDR3 sequences, 15% to 20% of them singletons. Patients showing uncontrolled infection, other autoimmune disease, pregnancy or lactation were ineligible. This clonotype has at least ten counts. What it binds is not known.

The clonotype originates from a middle-aged woman with Graves' ophthalmopathy. The chain combines TRBV13 with TRBJ1-1; TRBD1 is a possible D gene (5 bases). The sequenced sample consisted of blood. As DNA, the CDR3 is TGTGCCAGCACGCTAAGGGACCATCATAACACTGAAGCTTTCTTT. Its translation: CASTLRDHHNTEAFF.